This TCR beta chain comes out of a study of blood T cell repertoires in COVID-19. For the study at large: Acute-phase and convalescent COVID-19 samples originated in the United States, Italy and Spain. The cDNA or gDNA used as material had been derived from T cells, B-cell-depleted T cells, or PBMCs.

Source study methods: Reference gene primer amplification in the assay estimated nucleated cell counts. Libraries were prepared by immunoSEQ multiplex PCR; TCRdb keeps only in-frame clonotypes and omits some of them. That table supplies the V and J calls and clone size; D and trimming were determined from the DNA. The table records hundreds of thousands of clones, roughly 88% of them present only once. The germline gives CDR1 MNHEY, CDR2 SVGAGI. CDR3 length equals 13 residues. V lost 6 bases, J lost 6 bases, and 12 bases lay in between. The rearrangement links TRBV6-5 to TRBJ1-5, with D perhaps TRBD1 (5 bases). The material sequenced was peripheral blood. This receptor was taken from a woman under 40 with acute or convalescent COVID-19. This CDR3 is CASSSGNGQPQHF. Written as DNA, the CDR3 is TGTGCCAGCAGCTCAGGGAACGGTCAGCCCCAGCATTTT.